Presented here are 24 T cell receptor beta chains from one specimen sequenced in a study of shared clonotypes between healthy human individuals. Clones were sequenced by immunoSEQ multiplex PCR, and TCRdb holds only the in-frame ones, with some missing. In the table there are about 1.5 million clones, roughly 96% of which are singletons. Material for sequencing was naive CD4+ T cells sorted from blood. Subset in this sample: CD45RA+ positively selected. These TCRs come from a man aged 25-45 years in good health.

This chain links TRBV7-6 with TRBJ2-7, with 13 bases fitting TRBD2. The CDR3 totals 17 residues. Germline values: CDR1 SGHVS, CDR2 FNYEAQ. After removal of 1 base from V and 2 bases from J, the junction contained 5 bases not matched to a gene. Here the CDR3 reads CASSLGGGTSGTYEQYF. CDR3 sequence (DNA): TGTGCCAGCAGCTTAGGGGGGGGGACTAGCGGGACCTACGAGCAGTACTTC.

The chain uses TRBV30 and TRBJ2-2; no reliable D call. There are 14 residues in the CDR3. Trimming pared 2 bases from V and 1 base from J, leaving 8 bases between. Germline V gene data show CDR1 as GTSNPN and CDR2 as SVGIG (reference sequence). CDR3 region: CAWSTTLNTGELFF. CDR3 DNA sequence: TGTGCCTGGAGTACGACTCTGAACACCGGGGAGCTGTTTTTT.

The V gene is TRBV9, the J gene TRBJ1-1, with D unresolved. The V end lost 0 bases, the J end lost 10 bases, and 10 bases lay between the germline ends. In germline, CDR1 is SGDLS, CDR2 YYNGEE. This CDR3 spans 12 amino acids. The CDR3 bases are TGTGCCAGCAGCGTAGTGAGGGAAGCAGCTTTCTTT. Protein sequence: CASSVVREAAFF.

The V and J genes are TRBV15 and TRBJ2-7; 13 bases align to TRBD2. The CDR3 loop spans 16 amino acids. V trimming: 0 bases; J trimming: 5 bases; junction bases outside the gene matches: 4. Germline-derived CDR1 and CDR2 are LNHNV and YYDKDF (reference sequence). DNA for the CDR3: TGTGCCACCAGCAGAGAATTACTAGCGGGAGGGAACGAGCAGTACTTC. It specifies CATSRELLAGGNEQYF.

This clone was counted a single time. This chain uses TRBV9 with TRBJ2-1; D gene ambiguous. Trimming cost V 0 bases and J 0 bases, with 10 bases left between them. Germline assignment: CDR1 SGDLS and CDR2 YYNGEE. CDR3 length equals 16 residues. The chain's CDR3 is CASSVDGVPSYNEQFF. The CDR3 DNA sequence: TGTGCCAGCAGCGTAGACGGCGTGCCCTCCTACAATGAGCAGTTCTTC.

This chain links TRBV9 with TRBJ2-1; D might be TRBD2 (6 bases). Trimming removed 4 bases at V and 9 bases at J, with 20 bases between. CDR1 is SGDLS, CDR2 YYNGEE, per germline. The CDR3 covers 15 residues. DNA of the CDR3: TGTGCCAGCAGCCGCCTTGGGGGAGGTTTGGGTGAGCAGTTCTTC. Amino acid sequence: CASSRLGGGLGEQFF.

The chain uses TRBV5-5 and TRBJ2-7, with TRBD2 matching 10 bases. Germline CDR1 and CDR2: SGHKS and YYEKEE (reference sequence). CDR3 length: 15 amino acids. V lost 4 bases and J lost 5; bases outside the gene matches: 9. The CDR3 loop reads CASSGTGTSVHEQYF. The CDR3 DNA is TGTGCCAGCAGCGGAACCGGGACTAGCGTCCACGAGCAGTACTTC.

The table lists this clone with a count of one. The chain carries TRBV28 and TRBJ1-2, with D perhaps matching TRBD1 (5 bases). The CDR3 length is 14 residues. V dropped 6 bases and J dropped 4 bases, with 15 bases sitting between them. From germline, CDR1 is MDHEN and CDR2 SYDVKM. In nucleotides, the CDR3 is TGTGCCAGCAGACCTAGATCTGGGACCTATGGCTACACCTTC. It codes for CASRPRSGTYGYTF.

The chain carries TRBV19 and TRBJ2-3, with a weak D call TRBD2 (6 bases). V was trimmed by 4 bases and J by 3 bases, leaving 14 bases between them. CDR3 length: 15 amino acids. Per the germline V gene, CDR1 is LNHDA and CDR2 is SQIVND (reference sequence). CDR3 sequence reads: CASSKTVGRTDTQYF. The DNA of the CDR3 is TGTGCCAGTAGTAAAACCGTCGGGAGAACAGATACGCAGTATTTT. Variable domain in full (rest from reference TRBV19 and TRBJ2-3): DGGITQSPKYLFRKEGQNVTLSCEQNLNHDAMYWYRQDPGQGLRLIYYSQIVNDFQKGDIAEGYSVSREKKESFPLTVTSAQKNPTAFYLCASSKTVGRTDTQYFGPGTRLTVL.

The chain couples TRBV10-3 to TRBJ1-2; D gene uncertain. The V end lost 8 bases, the J end lost 4 bases, and 17 bases lay between the germline ends. Germline V gives CDR1 ENHRY, CDR2 SYGVKD. The CDR3 has 14 residues. Here the CDR3 reads CAIGGRTDVYGYTF. Here the CDR3 DNA reads TGTGCCATCGGCGGACGTACAGACGTCTATGGCTACACCTTC.

The chain recombines TRBV5-4 with TRBJ2-1, with a possible D match to TRBD2 (5 bases). The CDR3 consists of 14 residues. The V end lost 3 bases, the J end lost 2 bases, and 9 bases lay between the germline ends. Germline-derived CDR1 and CDR2 are SGHNT and YYREEE (reference sequence). The DNA of the CDR3 is TGTGCCAGCAGCTACACGAGGGCCTACAATGAGCAGTTCTTC. Translation gives CASSYTRAYNEQFF.

As concerns this clone: This sample also contains other DNA sequences that code for the same CDR3. The V call is TRBV25-1, the J call TRBJ1-5; D possibly corresponds to TRBD1 (5 bases). The germline CDR1 and CDR2 sequences are MGHDK and SYGVNS. The CDR3 sequence is 14 residues long. The germline V and J ends were trimmed by 1 base and 4 bases, with 8 bases remaining between them. The CDR3 is CASSEFGGNQPQHF. Written as DNA, the CDR3 is TGTGCCAGCAGTGAATTCGGGGGAAATCAGCCCCAGCATTTT.

The J gene is TRBJ2-1, the V gene TRBV18; the match to TRBD1 covers 11 bases. Germline trimming cut 2 bases from V and 5 bases from J; bases unmatched to any gene: 8. The V gene's germline CDR1 is KGHSH and CDR2 LQKENI. The CDR3 loop spans 17 amino acids. The CDR3 coding sequence is TGTGCCAGCTCACCAAAGGGACAGGGGGTCAGTCACAATGAGCAGTTCTTC. It translates to CASSPKGQGVSHNEQFF.

The V and J genes are TRBV5-1 and TRBJ2-7; D is ambiguous. The V end lost 5 bases, the J end lost 3 bases, and 18 bases lay between the germline ends. This CDR3 contains 15 residues. Germline lookup yields CDR1 SGHRS and CDR2 YFSETQ. For the CDR3, the DNA is TGCGCCAGCAGGTCCCCGTCGAGCTTCCGCTACGAGCAGTACTTC. It is translated as CASRSPSSFRYEQYF.

The rearrangement joins TRBV6-6 to TRBJ2-7; 9 bases map to TRBD1. V trimming: 2 bases; J trimming: 4 bases; junction bases outside the gene matches: 9. Germline values: CDR1 MNHNY, CDR2 SVGAGI (reference sequence). This CDR3 has 16 residues. CDR3 sequence reads: CASSYPLGQGNYEQYF. As DNA, the CDR3 is TGTGCCAGCAGTTACCCCTTGGGACAGGGTAATTACGAGCAGTACTTC.

This clone was recorded once. The chain uses TRBV5-1 and TRBJ1-1; D is undetermined. Trimming left V 0 bases short and J 0 bases short, with 9 bases between. Germline CDR1 is SGHRS and CDR2 is YFSETQ. This CDR3 has 15 residues. CDR3 coding DNA: TGCGCCAGCAGCTTGGTTGGTCTCATGAACACTGAAGCTTTCTTT. Its translation is CASSLVGLMNTEAFF. Supplemented by reference TRBV5-1 and TRBJ1-1, the full variable domain reads KAGVTQTPRYLIKTRGQQVTLSCSPISGHRSVSWYQQTPGQGLQFLFEYFSETQRNKGNFPGRFSGRQFSNSRSEMNVSTLELGDSALYLCASSLVGLMNTEAFFGQGTRLTVV.

V and J are TRBV28 and TRBJ2-5; the D gene is possibly TRBD1 (6 bases). With 2 bases removed from V and 5 bases from J, the gap between germline ends came to 12 bases. Germline CDR1 is MDHEN and CDR2 is SYDVKM. CDR3 size: 14 residues. The CDR3 nucleotides are TGTGCCAGCAGTTTAACAGGGAAACGGGAGACCCAGTACTTC. Translated, it gives CASSLTGKRETQYF. Variable domain in full (rest from reference TRBV28 and TRBJ2-5): DVKVTQSSRYLVKRTGEKVFLECVQDMDHENMFWYRQDPGLGLRLIYFSYDVKMKEKGDIPEGYSVSREKKERFSLILESASTNQTSMYLCASSLTGKRETQYFGPGTRLLVL.

The CDR3 coding sequence is TGTGCCAGCAGAATCGAGTTAGCGGGAACCGGCGAGCAGTACTTC. This translates into CASRIELAGTGEQYF. The chain couples TRBV27 to TRBJ2-7; 8 bases are shared with TRBD2. The ends lost 6 bases at V and 6 bases at J; junction bases unmatched: 13. The CDR3 sequence is 15 residues long. The V gene's germline CDR1 is MNHEY and CDR2 SMNVEV (reference sequence).

Only one count was recorded for this clone. The chain joins TRBV9 to TRBJ1-1; TRBD1 aligns across 12 bases. Germline assignment: CDR1 SGDLS and CDR2 YYNGEE. Unmatched junction bases numbered 13, after V lost 5 bases and J lost 5 bases. The CDR3 runs to 17 residues. The DNA for the CDR3 is TGTGCCAGCAGGGACGACGGGACAGGGGGCCAGGGTACTGAAGCTTTCTTT. Amino acid sequence: CASRDDGTGGQGTEAFF.

This sequence joins TRBV4-3 and TRBJ1-4; tentative D call: TRBD1 (5 bases). V lost 0 bases to trimming and J lost 2 bases, with 7 bases between them. The CDR3 runs to 15 residues. Germline V lookup: CDR1 LGHNA, CDR2 YSLEER. For the CDR3, the DNA is TGCGCCAGCAGCCAAGAGGGGGGGACTAATGAAAAACTGTTTTTT. It specifies CASSQEGGTNEKLFF.

V usage is TRBV5-4 and J usage is TRBJ2-1; no clear D. V was pared by 4 bases and J by 12 bases, with 14 bases between. Germline values: CDR1 SGHNT, CDR2 YYREEE (reference sequence). The CDR3 sequence is 12 residues long. Here the CDR3 DNA reads TGTGCCAGCAGCCGGCCCACTTCAAGGCAGTTCTTC. As protein: CASSRPTSRQFF.

The chain is built from TRBV19 and TRBJ2-1; 8 positions agree with TRBD1. CDR1 is LNHDA and CDR2 is SQIVND in the germline V gene (reference sequence). The CDR3 runs 14 residues. Losses at the gene ends were 6 bases for V and 4 bases for J; bases not matched to a gene: 5. The CDR3 DNA reads TGTGCCAGTAGCGGGACAGGAGTATACAATGAGCAGTTCTTC. This codes for CASSGTGVYNEQFF. The full variable domain, in which reference TRBV19 and TRBJ2-1 provide the parts outside the CDR3, is DGGITQSPKYLFRKEGQNVTLSCEQNLNHDAMYWYRQDPGQGLRLIYYSQIVNDFQKGDIAEGYSVSREKKESFPLTVTSAQKNPTAFYLCASSGTGVYNEQFFGPGTRLTVL.

The chain uses TRBV5-6 and TRBJ2-7; a possible D gene is TRBD1 (5 bases). Between the trimmed V and J ends, which lost 3 bases and 0 bases, there was a span of 16 bases. The CDR3 contains 16 residues. In germline, CDR1 is SGHDT, CDR2 YYEEEE. The CDR3 protein is CASSSPWQGTSYEQYF. CDR3 in DNA: TGTGCCAGCAGCTCCCCCTGGCAGGGTACCTCCTACGAGCAGTACTTC.

V gene TRBV18 combines with J gene TRBJ1-2, with a weak D call TRBD1 (5 bases). Germline lookup yields CDR1 KGHSH and CDR2 LQKENI. This CDR3 contains 16 residues. The V and J ends lost 3 bases and 6 bases respectively, with 20 bases between them. The CDR3 bases are TGTGCCAGCTCACCTTCCCGTGGCAGGGCGGAGGATGGCTACACCTTC. It yields the protein CASSPSRGRAEDGYTF.